A selection of T cell receptor beta chains follows, all from one sample in a study of blood T cells in healthy people across ages. TCRdb analysed the 5' RACE reads with MiXCR anew, one entry per CDR3 protein. The repertoire holds 1.5 million to 1.9 million distinct CDR3 sequences, approximately 43% seen once, with approximately 4% in the top ten. The sample consisted of blood. The receptors come from a woman between 18 and 30 years old in good health. Both conserved end residues are part of each CDR3.

v_gene,len,j_gene,CDR3aa
TRBV2,13,TRBJ1-5,CASSSRVYGPQHF
TRBV29-1,15,TRBJ1-1,CSVAQGWGMNTEAFF
TRBV27,15,TRBJ2-6,CASRTTGLGANVLTF
TRBV12-3/TRBV12-4,14,TRBJ2-7,CASRKAGGPYEQYF
TRBV3-1,15,TRBJ1-2,CASSQLGTADSGYTF
TRBV28,15,.,CASSPPTSSSYEQYF
TRBV6-6,15,TRBJ1-5,CASSYGPAINQPQHF
TRBV4-3,15,TRBJ2-7,CASSLVAGGAYEQYF
TRBV7-8,14,TRBJ2-7,CASSVVQGSHEQYF
TRBV20-1,11,TRBJ1-2,CRLRDRDGYTF
TRBV9,16,TRBJ1-4,CASSGPTGAANEKLFF
TRBV11-3,12,TRBJ2-1,CASSPAGHEQFF
TRBV5-1,16,TRBJ2-3,CASSFKAGGTTDTQYF
TRBV29-1,15,TRBJ2-7,CSVGGAGGPTYEQYF
TRBV7-9,15,TRBJ2-7,CASSSPRGSSYEQYF
TRBV13,14,TRBJ2-5,CASSLGGGSHEQYF
TRBV2,15,TRBJ1-5,CASRYRDYSNQPQHF
TRBV29-1,13,TRBJ2-3,CSVGGISTDTQYF
TRBV27,15,TRBJ2-1,CASNPGLAGANEQFF
TRBV20-1,14,TRBJ1-5,CSARAAGSAQPQHF
TRBV3-1,15,TRBJ1-4,CASSQDMGGDEKLFF
TRBV5-5,15,TRBJ2-1,CATTIRRGSYNEQFF
TRBV29-1,16,TRBJ2-4,CNARGAGMWPKNIQYF
TRBV10-2,13,TRBJ2-1,CASSGRGVNEQFF
TRBV29-1,13,TRBJ2-1,CSVTGDSYNEQFF